This T cell receptor beta chain was retrieved from a study of T cell changes during pregnancy in multiple sclerosis. CDR3 length equals 14 residues. V dropped 0 bases and J dropped 4 bases, with 6 bases sitting between them. Germline V gene sequence: CDR1 MNHEY, CDR2 SVGAGI. The protocol was immunoSEQ multiplex PCR, while the TCRdb copy is restricted to in-frame clones and leaves out a portion. The sample comprises almost 40,000 clones, about 93% of which are singletons, and under 0.75% rests with the top ten. This chain connects TRBV6-5 to TRBJ2-2; D remains ambiguous. The TCR originated in a female donor in good health, enrolled as a control in a pregnancy study. This sample comprised CD4+ T cells from peripheral blood mononuclear cells, obtained in the second trimester of pregnancy. CDR3: CASSYSRSTGELFF. CDR3 DNA: TGTGCCAGCAGTTACTCGCGGAGCACCGGGGAGCTGTTTTTT.